A single sample is the source of the 28 T cell receptor beta chains below, sequenced in a study of T cells after somatic rescue of genetic block. Assay used: immunoSEQ multiplex PCR; TCRdb lists only in-frame clones, some missing. The table lists some 70,000 clones, approximately 91% of them singletons. Sequenced: peripheral blood mononuclear cells (PBMCs). All receptors come from a man aged 25-40 years.

This chain uses TRBV28 with TRBJ2-3; 10 nucleotides match TRBD2. The trim removed 3 bases at V and 1 base at J, leaving 4 bases unmatched. The CDR3 length is 16 residues. The germline V gene encodes CDR1 MDHEN and CDR2 SYDVKM. CDR3 sequence reads: CASSFPSGSRTDTQYF. CDR3 bases: TGTGCCAGCAGTTTCCCTAGCGGGAGCCGCACAGATACGCAGTATTTT.

The chain combines TRBV9 with TRBJ2-1; 7 nucleotides align to TRBD1. V was clipped by 2 bases and J by 0 bases; unmatched bases: 8. Looked up from germline, CDR1 is SGDLS and CDR2 is YYNGEE. The CDR3 contains 17 residues. The CDR3 sequence: CASSVTRGSSSYNEQFF. In DNA form, the CDR3 reads TGTGCCAGCAGCGTTACCAGGGGGTCCAGCTCCTACAATGAGCAGTTCTTC.

Here the CDR3 DNA reads TGTGCCAGCAGTCTAGGGTTTGGGCCCTACGAGCAGTACTTC. Residues: CASSLGFGPYEQYF. The chain combines TRBV7-6 with TRBJ2-7; D not certain. CDR1 and CDR2 from the germline V gene are SGHVS and FNYEAQ. Trimming pared 6 bases from V and 2 bases from J, leaving 14 bases between. The CDR3 is made up of 14 amino acids.

This chain uses TRBV4-2 with TRBJ2-1; the D gene is possibly TRBD2 (6 bases). The CDR3 loop spans 17 amino acids. Germline assignment: CDR1 LGHNA and CDR2 YNFKEQ. The V gene lost 4 bases and the J gene lost 1 base, with 17 bases spanning the gap. The CDR3 bases are TGTGCCAGCAGCCCAAGGTTGACGGGGGATTCCTACAATGAGCAGTTCTTC. This encodes CASSPRLTGDSYNEQFF.

The chain has TRBV5-6 and TRBJ1-5; 9 nucleotides agree with TRBD1. V lost 4 bases, J lost 1 base, and 6 bases stayed unmatched. The CDR3 runs to 16 residues. Germline loops: CDR1 SGHDT, CDR2 YYEEEE. CDR3 nucleotide sequence: TGTGCCAGCAGCCCGGGACAGGGAAGAAGCAATCAGCCCCAGCATTTT. It codes for CASSPGQGRSNQPQHF.

The chain employs TRBV2 and TRBJ1-5; 7 bases fit TRBD1. Per germline, CDR1 SNHLY and CDR2 FYNNEI. The CDR3 totals 14 residues. With 1 base clipped from V and 6 bases from J, the junction kept 3 bases outside the gene matches. CDR3 loop: CASSEGEGAQPQHF. The DNA for the CDR3 is TGTGCCAGCAGTGAAGGGGAGGGGGCTCAGCCCCAGCATTTT. Looking up the rest from reference TRBV2 and TRBJ1-5 gives the full variable domain: EPEVTQTPSHQVTQMGQEVILRCVPISNHLYFYWYRQILGQKVEFLVSFYNNEISEKSEIFDDQFSVERPDGSNFTLKIRSTKLEDSAMYFCASSEGEGAQPQHFGDGTRLSIL.

This clone was counted a few times. At one end the junction does not follow the germline gene, possibly because of a read error. V is TRBV7-3 and J is TRBJ2-1; 11 bases map to TRBD2. From germline, CDR1 is SGHTA and CDR2 FQGTGA. The CDR3 consists of 13 residues. The CDR3: CASSVSGGADLVF. Written as DNA, the CDR3 is TGTGCCAGCAGCGTTAGCGGGGGGGCCGACTTAGTCTTC.

This clone was counted once. The chain links TRBV6-5 to TRBJ1-5; maybe TRBD1 (5 bases). Trimming pared 2 bases from V and 5 bases from J, leaving 10 bases between. Germline CDR1 is MNHEY and CDR2 is SVGAGI. The length of the CDR3 is 14 residues. The CDR3 nucleotides are TGTGCCAGCAGTTACGCCCAGGGCGATCAGCCCCAGCATTTT. It encodes CASSYAQGDQPQHF.

The chain combines TRBV9 with TRBJ2-5, with 10 bases fitting TRBD2. The CDR3 has 15 amino acids. Germline trimming cut 4 bases from V and 3 bases from J; bases unmatched to any gene: 6. Germline assignment: CDR1 SGDLS and CDR2 YYNGEE. In DNA, the CDR3 is TGTGCCAGCAGCACCAGGACTAGCGGCGAAGAGACCCAGTACTTC. Protein product: CASSTRTSGEETQYF.

This clone showed up just once. The rearrangement links TRBV10-3 to TRBJ1-1; 10 nucleotides agree with TRBD1. This CDR3 is built from 14 residues. Trimming took 6 bases from V and 8 from J; bases not matched to a gene: 9. CDR1 ENHRY and CDR2 SYGVKD come from the germline V gene. As DNA, the CDR3 is TGTGCCATCAGGGGGGACAGGGGAGCCCTCGAAGCTTTCTTT. It is translated as CAIRGDRGALEAFF.

The chain joins TRBV7-9 to TRBJ2-5; the D gene is possibly TRBD1 (5 bases). This CDR3 has 13 residues. Germline V CDR1 and CDR2: SEHNR, FQNEAQ (reference sequence). The ends were cut back, 3 bases at V and 5 bases at J, with 10 bases in the middle. The CDR3 coding sequence is TGTGCCAGCAGCTTGGGGCAGGTGGAGACCCAGTACTTC. This codes for CASSLGQVETQYF.

V usage is TRBV5-4 and J usage is TRBJ2-2; D remains ambiguous. V was shortened by 0 bases and J by 6 bases, with 3 bases between the two germline ends. This CDR3 region has 12 residues. Germline V gene lookup returns CDR1 SGHNT and CDR2 YYREEE (reference sequence). CDR3 in amino acids: CASSLGAGELFF. CDR3 DNA sequence: TGTGCCAGCAGCTTGGGGGCCGGGGAGCTGTTTTTT.

This clone appeared a single time. The rearrangement links TRBV10-1 to TRBJ1-1; 7 bases match TRBD1. The junction had 4 bases not matched to a gene; V was cut back by 5 bases and J by 1 base. Per germline, CDR1 WNHNN and CDR2 SYGVQD (reference sequence). This CDR3 is 14 amino acids long. The CDR3 nucleotides read TGCGCCAGCAGTAAGGACAGGACGAACACTGAAGCTTTCTTT. Amino acid sequence: CASSKDRTNTEAFF.

J is TRBJ2-1 and V is TRBV5-4; D remains unclear. Germline V gives CDR1 SGHNT, CDR2 YYREEE (reference sequence). The CDR3 is made up of 14 amino acids. With 3 bases removed from V and 5 bases from J, the gap between germline ends came to 12 bases. CDR3 sequence (DNA): TGTGCCAGCAGCTCTGTCGGATCGAACAATGAGCAGTTCTTC. Its translation: CASSSVGSNNEQFF.

V and J are TRBV25-1 and TRBJ2-3, with D unresolved. The CDR3 is 14 residues long. Trimming left V 6 bases short and J 0 bases short, with 10 bases between. CDR1 is MGHDK, CDR2 SYGVNS, per germline. The CDR3 DNA follows: TGTGCCAGCAGCCTCAGGTATAGCACAGATACGCAGTATTTT. Translating it yields CASSLRYSTDTQYF.

This chain joins TRBV6-5 and TRBJ2-7; the D gene is possibly TRBD1 (6 bases). The CDR3 has 13 amino acids. CDR1 is MNHEY, CDR2 SVGAGI, per germline. Trimming cost V 5 bases and J 4 bases, with 12 bases left between them. CDR3: CASSTNTGYEQYF. CDR3 DNA: TGTGCCAGCAGTACAAACACAGGGTACGAGCAGTACTTC.

This sequence joins TRBV9 and TRBJ2-1; D is unresolved. V was pared by 2 bases and J by 6 bases, with 12 bases between. Germline CDR1 is SGDLS and CDR2 is YYNGEE. CDR3 length: 14 residues. The chain's CDR3 is CASSVMWVGNEQFF. The CDR3 bases are TGTGCCAGCAGCGTCATGTGGGTCGGCAATGAGCAGTTCTTC.

This chain links TRBV6-5 with TRBJ2-1, with 7 bases lining up with TRBD1. Germline assignment: CDR1 MNHEY and CDR2 SVGAGI. CDR3 length: 15 residues. The V segment lost 3 bases and the J segment 8 bases; nucleotides outside the gene matches: 10. CDR3 sequence reads: CASSYSGTVWDEQFF. In DNA, the CDR3 is TGTGCCAGCAGTTATTCCGGGACAGTGTGGGATGAGCAGTTCTTC.

This clone was seen a single time. The rearrangement joins TRBV14 to TRBJ2-1, with 12 nucleotides matching TRBD2. With 1 base clipped from V and 16 bases from J, the junction kept 5 bases outside the gene matches. The CDR3 extends over 13 amino acids. Per the germline V gene, CDR1 is SGHDN and CDR2 is FVKESK. This CDR3 is CASSQGLAGVGFF. In DNA, the CDR3 is TGTGCCAGCAGCCAAGGACTAGCGGGAGTGGGATTCTTC. Supplemented by reference TRBV14 and TRBJ2-1, the full variable domain reads EAGVTQFPSHSVIEKGQTVTLRCDPISGHDNLYWYRRVMGKEIKFLLHFVKESKQDESGMPNNRFLAERTGGTYSTLKVQPAELEDSGVYFCASSQGLAGVGFFGPGTRLTVL.

This clone was seen just once. The chain carries TRBV2 and TRBJ2-1; 16 bases line up with TRBD2. V dropped 5 bases and J dropped 6; count of bases not matched to a gene: 10. The CDR3 length is 18 residues. From germline, CDR1 is SNHLY and CDR2 FYNNEI. The CDR3, as DNA: TGTGCCAGCAGTTGGCCCCCGGGACTAGCGGGAGGGCGCAATGAGCAGTTCTTC. This translates into CASSWPPGLAGGRNEQFF.

This chain joins TRBV14 and TRBJ2-3, with 10 nucleotides matching TRBD2. The trim removed 3 bases at V and 4 bases at J, leaving 7 bases unmatched. From germline, CDR1 is SGHDN and CDR2 FVKESK. The CDR3 is 16 residues long. The CDR3 DNA sequence: TGTGCCAGCAGCCAGGGGGGACTAGCGTCCGCAGATACGCAGTATTTT. It yields the protein CASSQGGLASADTQYF.

The chain's CDR3 is CASRNPYRDLQETQYF. The CDR3, as DNA: TGTGCCAGCAGAAACCCCTACAGGGATCTCCAAGAGACCCAGTACTTC. The chain has TRBV7-6 and TRBJ2-5, with a tentative D call TRBD1 (6 bases). The CDR3 consists of 16 residues. CDR1 is SGHVS and CDR2 is FNYEAQ in the germline V gene. V dropped 6 bases and J dropped 1 base, with 18 bases sitting between them.

The rearrangement uses TRBV27 and TRBJ2-1, with D hard to call. Trimming removed 4 bases from V and 6 bases from J, with 7 bases in between. Germline V gene sequence: CDR1 MNHEY, CDR2 SMNVEV (reference sequence). This CDR3 region has 12 residues. The CDR3 reads CASSSYGNEQFF. CDR3 bases: TGTGCCAGCAGTTCTTACGGCAATGAGCAGTTCTTC.

The chain recombines TRBV18 with TRBJ1-1; 9 bases fit TRBD1. The germline V gene has CDR1 KGHSH and CDR2 LQKENI. Trimming took 3 bases from V and 2 from J; bases not matched to a gene: 4. The CDR3 length is 15 residues. CDR3 nucleotide sequence: TGTGCCAGCTCACCGGACAGGGGACGCAACACTGAAGCTTTCTTT. It specifies CASSPDRGRNTEAFF. The full variable domain, with the rest looked up from reference TRBV18 and TRBJ1-1, is NAGVMQNPRHLVRRRGQEARLRCSPMKGHSHVYWYRQLPEEGLKFMVYLQKENIIDESGMPKERFSAEFPKEGPSILRIQQVVRGDSAAYFCASSPDRGRNTEAFFGQGTRLTVV.

The chain uses TRBV9 and TRBJ2-1; 7 bases map to TRBD1. With V trimmed by 0 bases and J by 3 bases, 3 bases remained unmatched. This CDR3 comprises 15 residues. Per germline, CDR1 SGDLS and CDR2 YYNGEE. CDR3 amino acids: CASSVGQGFYNEQFF. CDR3 bases: TGTGCCAGCAGCGTAGGACAGGGCTTCTACAATGAGCAGTTCTTC.

The V call is TRBV18, the J call TRBJ2-7; 8 nucleotides line up with TRBD1. The germline CDR1 and CDR2 sequences are KGHSH and LQKENI. V shed 3 bases and J 5 bases; nucleotides not matched to a gene: 9. The CDR3 runs 15 residues. This CDR3 reads CASSPGTGSGNEQYF. The CDR3 DNA follows: TGTGCCAGCTCACCCGGGACAGGTAGTGGGAACGAGCAGTACTTC.

The rearrangement uses TRBV27 and TRBJ1-4; no reliable D call. V lost 2 bases to trimming and J lost 6 bases, with 13 bases between them. Germline CDR1 MNHEY, CDR2 SMNVEV (reference sequence). The CDR3 runs 15 residues. The CDR3 protein is CASSLGAFTDEKLFF. As DNA, the CDR3 is TGTGCCAGCAGTTTAGGCGCCTTCACGGATGAAAAACTGTTTTTT.

V and J are TRBV28 and TRBJ2-7, with 11 positions matching TRBD2. The ends lost 7 bases at V and 4 bases at J; junction bases unmatched: 3. Germline CDR1 and CDR2: MDHEN and SYDVKM. This CDR3 contains 13 residues. The CDR3: CASKRLAGYEQYF. In nucleotides, the CDR3 is TGTGCCAGCAAGAGACTAGCGGGATACGAGCAGTACTTC.